This TCR beta chain was profiled in a study of identical twins. The study, taken as a whole, reports: Zero-insertion analyses might be partly confounded by invariant T cells like MAIT and iNKT. Out-of-frame alpha sequences that twins shared showed excess low generation probability.

A remark on this clonotype: Antigen: not known. An end of the junction does not agree with germline; a read error may underlie this.

CDR1 is MNHEY and CDR2 is SVGAGI in the germline V gene. The CDR3 length is 18 residues. Addition of a universal primer site occurred through template switching, and cDNA carried unique molecular identifiers. Each CDR3 protein is one row after TCRdb ran MiXCR on the 5' RACE reads. The data show 1,800,000 or so distinct CDR3 sequences, about 31% seen once. Sequencing input: cord blood. The receptor comes from a newborn girl in good health. The chain employs TRBV6-5 and TRBJ1-6; D ambiguous. CDR3 region: CASSYSRRPSSYNSPHHF. DNA of the CDR3: TGTGCCAGCAGTTACTCGAGGAGGCCGAGCTCCTATAATTCACCCCACCACTTT.